These 26 T cell receptor beta chains originate from one sample sequenced in a study of cytomegalovirus exposure and HLA in healthy donors. Use of 60 Vbeta and 13 Jbeta primers characterized the PCR. The method was immunoSEQ multiplex PCR; TCRdb's version includes in-frame clones alone and lacks a portion of them. In the table there are some 210,000 clones, around 87% of which are singletons. The sequencing sample was made of PBMCs. These receptor sequences come from a young man in good health and CMV-seronegative.

The chain joins TRBV27 to TRBJ2-3, with D possibly being TRBD2 (6 bases). Trimming removed 5 bases at V and 4 bases at J, with 10 bases between. The CDR3 runs 13 residues. Germline V gene sequence: CDR1 MNHEY, CDR2 SMNVEV (reference sequence). CDR3 loop: CASSPSGADTQYF. For the CDR3, the DNA is TGTGCCAGCAGTCCATCGGGAGCAGATACGCAGTATTTT.

V and J are TRBV6-4 and TRBJ2-2, with a tentative D call TRBD1 (5 bases). The CDR3 is made up of 14 amino acids. V shed 6 bases and J shed 5 bases, with 13 bases lying between them. Germline V lookup: CDR1 MRHNA, CDR2 SNTAGT. The CDR3 sequence: CASSPTPGTGELFF. As DNA, the CDR3 is TGTGCCAGCAGCCCCACTCCAGGGACCGGGGAGCTGTTTTTT.

The chain joins TRBV5-1 to TRBJ2-1; 7 positions agree with TRBD2. CDR1 is SGHRS, CDR2 YFSETQ, per germline. Unmatched junction bases numbered 8, after V lost 3 bases and J lost 5 bases. The CDR3 is 15 amino acids. In DNA form, the CDR3 reads TGCGCCAGCAGCTCGCAACGTACTAGCGACAATGAGCAGTTCTTC. Its translation is CASSSQRTSDNEQFF.

The rearrangement joins TRBV6-5 to TRBJ2-7, with a tentative D call TRBD1 (6 bases). Germline V gives CDR1 MNHEY, CDR2 SVGAGI. The CDR3 consists of 15 residues. V dropped 2 bases and J dropped 6 bases, with 17 bases sitting between them. The CDR3 loop is CASSYARGTATEQYF. The DNA of the CDR3 is TGTGCCAGCAGTTACGCGAGGGGGACCGCCACCGAGCAGTACTTC.

The chain employs TRBV28 and TRBJ1-2; TRBD1 matches at 7 bases. The CDR3 consists of 14 residues. Germline V CDR1 and CDR2: MDHEN, SYDVKM. After removal of 2 bases from V and 4 bases from J, the junction contained 4 bases not matched to a gene. The CDR3 bases are TGTGCCAGCAGTTTAAGACAGGGAAGCTATGGCTACACCTTC. Encoded protein: CASSLRQGSYGYTF.

About this clone itself: The same CDR3 also results from other DNA sequences found in this sample. This chain uses TRBV5-6 with TRBJ1-5, with D possibly being TRBD1 (5 bases). The CDR3 is made up of 16 amino acids. Germline CDR1 SGHDT, CDR2 YYEEEE. Trimming stripped 4 bases from V and 1 base from J, with 15 bases between. The CDR3 sequence is CASSIRTGNSNQPQHF. DNA for the CDR3: TGTGCCAGCAGCATTCGCACAGGAAACAGCAATCAGCCCCAGCATTTT.

The V call is TRBV6-5, the J call TRBJ2-7, with 12 positions matching TRBD1. V was clipped by 2 bases and J by 5 bases; unmatched bases: 4. In germline, CDR1 is MNHEY, CDR2 SVGAGI. This CDR3 has 15 residues. CDR3 DNA sequence: TGTGCCAGCAGTTACATGGGACAGGGGGCTGACGAGCAGTACTTC. It encodes CASSYMGQGADEQYF.

The chain joins TRBV14 to TRBJ1-2, with TRBD1 identical over 9 bases. The J segment lost 5 bases and the V segment lost 1 base, leaving 11 bases of the junction unmatched. The CDR3 contains 17 residues. Germline V lookup: CDR1 SGHDN, CDR2 FVKESK. The CDR3 DNA sequence: TGTGCCAGCAGCCAAGTCCCGGACAGGGGTCCTGGGTATGGCTACACCTTC. Translating gives CASSQVPDRGPGYGYTF.

The V call is TRBV14, the J call TRBJ2-6, with 7 nucleotides matching TRBD1. This CDR3 is 22 amino acids long. Germline V lookup: CDR1 SGHDN, CDR2 FVKESK. V shed 0 bases, J shed 3 bases, and the junction held 20 bases outside the gene matches. Here the CDR3 reads CASSQEWQGDVISDIGANVLTF. CDR3 nucleotide sequence: TGTGCCAGCAGCCAAGAATGGCAGGGGGATGTAATCTCGGATATTGGGGCCAACGTCCTGACTTTC. Supplemented by reference TRBV14 and TRBJ2-6, the full variable domain reads EAGVTQFPSHSVIEKGQTVTLRCDPISGHDNLYWYRRVMGKEIKFLLHFVKESKQDESGMPNNRFLAERTGGTYSTLKVQPAELEDSGVYFCASSQEWQGDVISDIGANVLTFGAGSRLTVL.

The chain carries TRBV7-9 and TRBJ1-2; D gene ambiguous. Per the germline V gene, CDR1 is SEHNR and CDR2 is FQNEAQ (reference sequence). The V end was cut by 4 bases, the J end by 8 bases, with 11 bases between. The CDR3 is made up of 12 amino acids. Here the CDR3 DNA reads TGTGCCAGCAGCTGGGCCCCTGGGGGCTACACCTTC. Its translation is CASSWAPGGYTF.

The genes are TRBV6-1 and TRBJ2-5; TRBD1 agrees at 7 bases. With the DNA end fitting TRBJ2-7 better, the J assignment may be wrong. Per the germline V gene, CDR1 is MNHNS and CDR2 is SASEGT. This CDR3 has 16 amino acids. CDR3 sequence reads: CASSEFYWDSSYEQYF. In nucleotides, the CDR3 is TGTGCCAGCAGTGAATTTTACTGGGACAGCTCCTACGAGCAGTACTTC.

The chain carries TRBV6-6 and TRBJ1-2; D might be TRBD1 (6 bases). V lost 4 bases to trimming and J lost 6 bases, with 12 bases between them. The CDR3 has 13 amino acids. Germline V lookup: CDR1 MNHNY, CDR2 SVGAGI (reference sequence). In DNA, the CDR3 is TGTGCCAGCAGTTTCCAGGGGCAGAATGGCTACACCTTC. This encodes CASSFQGQNGYTF.

The chain is built from TRBV28 and TRBJ1-5, with a tentative D call TRBD1 (5 bases). The V gene lost 6 bases and the J gene lost 5 bases, with 14 bases spanning the gap. The CDR3 runs to 14 residues. Looked up from germline, CDR1 is MDHEN and CDR2 is SYDVKM. The CDR3 bases are TGTGCCAGCAGCCCCCGGACACCAGATCAGCCCCAGCATTTT. Translated: CASSPRTPDQPQHF.

The CDR3 nucleotides are TGTGCCAGCTCACCGAGGAACTTAGAGAACAATGAGCAGTTCTTC. Encoded protein: CASSPRNLENNEQFF. The rearrangement joins TRBV18 to TRBJ2-1, with D hard to call. Trimming took 3 bases from V and 5 from J, leaving 14 bases between them. The CDR3 covers 15 residues. CDR1 is KGHSH and CDR2 is LQKENI in the germline V gene.

V is TRBV29-1 and J is TRBJ2-5, with 10 bases fitting TRBD2. The CDR3 spans 15 residues. CDR1 is SQVTM, CDR2 ANQGSEA, per germline. The trim removed 3 bases at V and 4 bases at J, leaving 8 bases unmatched. In nucleotides, the CDR3 is TGCAGCGTTGATTATTCTAGCGGGGGACCAGAGACCCAGTACTTC. It codes for CSVDYSSGGPETQYF.

The chain employs TRBV5-1 and TRBJ2-5, with D possibly matching TRBD2 (6 bases). V was shortened by 0 bases and J by 1 base, with 16 bases between the two germline ends. Germline CDR1 is SGHRS and CDR2 is YFSETQ. The CDR3 length is 17 residues. CDR3 protein: CASSLAYPGGSQETQYF. The CDR3 bases are TGCGCCAGCAGCTTGGCCTATCCCGGGGGTAGCCAAGAGACCCAGTACTTC.

This clone has more than one count but fewer than ten. The gene calls are TRBV14 and TRBJ1-6, with D perhaps matching TRBD1 (6 bases). This CDR3 region has 16 residues. The V end was cut by 4 bases, the J end by 4 bases, with 14 bases between. The germline V gene encodes CDR1 SGHDN and CDR2 FVKESK. The CDR3 is CASSPADSGYNSPLHF. CDR3 bases: TGTGCCAGCAGCCCGGCGGACAGTGGGTATAATTCACCCCTCCACTTT. Filled out from reference TRBV14 and TRBJ1-6, the complete variable domain reads EAGVTQFPSHSVIEKGQTVTLRCDPISGHDNLYWYRRVMGKEIKFLLHFVKESKQDESGMPNNRFLAERTGGTYSTLKVQPAELEDSGVYFCASSPADSGYNSPLHFGNGTRLTVT.

The rearrangement uses TRBV6-6 and TRBJ2-5, with D unresolved. V lost 4 bases and J 7 bases, leaving 7 bases between the germline ends. Germline assignment: CDR1 MNHNY and CDR2 SVGAGI (reference sequence). This CDR3 region has 11 residues. CDR3 nucleotide sequence: TGTGCCAGCAGTTCGGCAGGGACCCAGTACTTC. It is translated as CASSSAGTQYF.

This clone has more than one count but fewer than ten. The rearrangement joins TRBV7-9 to TRBJ2-3; D possibly corresponds to TRBD2 (6 bases). CDR3 length: 17 amino acids. The ends were cut back, 3 bases at V and 2 bases at J, with 18 bases in the middle. Germline CDR1 is SEHNR and CDR2 is FQNEAQ (reference sequence). In DNA, the CDR3 is TGTGCCAGCAGCTTCCCCCGGGACTGGGAACTCACAGATACGCAGTATTTT. It encodes CASSFPRDWELTDTQYF.

The chain links TRBV19 to TRBJ1-1, with TRBD1 matching over 11 bases. Germline V lookup: CDR1 LNHDA, CDR2 SQIVND (reference sequence). The CDR3 totals 14 residues. J was trimmed by 3 bases and V by 7 bases; bases with no gene match: 4. The CDR3 DNA is TGTGCCAGTATCCGGACAGGGGGCGACACTGAAGCTTTCTTT. Amino acids: CASIRTGGDTEAFF.

This chain connects TRBV2 to TRBJ1-1, with 7 bases that match TRBD1. CDR1 and CDR2 from the germline V gene are SNHLY and FYNNEI. There are 14 residues in the CDR3. The J segment lost 2 bases and the V segment lost 5 bases, leaving 5 bases of the junction unmatched. The CDR3 DNA reads TGTGCCAGCAGTCGAGGACAGGTCAACACTGAAGCTTTCTTT. It yields the protein CASSRGQVNTEAFF.

Of note for this clone: A read error may produce the germline difference seen at one junction end. The chain has TRBV6-5 and TRBJ2-2; 10 nucleotides line up with TRBD1. The germline V gene has CDR1 MNHEY and CDR2 SVGAGI. The CDR3 is 15 amino acids. The CDR3 DNA follows: TGTACCAGCAGTCGGGACAGGGGTCGCACCGGGGAGCTGTTTTTT. This translates into CTSSRDRGRTGELFF.

This chain joins TRBV19 and TRBJ1-4; 7 bases map to TRBD1. Germline CDR1 is LNHDA and CDR2 is SQIVND (reference sequence). This CDR3 has 15 amino acids. With V trimmed by 4 bases and J by 3 bases, 5 bases remained unmatched. The CDR3 loop is CASSTGQASNEKLFF. CDR3 DNA sequence: TGTGCCAGTAGTACCGGACAGGCGTCTAATGAAAAACTGTTTTTT.

The rearrangement uses TRBV6-6 and TRBJ2-7; 7 bases line up with TRBD2. V trimming: 5 bases; J trimming: 4 bases; junction bases outside the gene matches: 8. The CDR3 runs to 14 residues. Germline loops: CDR1 MNHNY, CDR2 SVGAGI (reference sequence). CDR3 loop: CASSAGDGPYEQYF. The CDR3 region has the DNA TGTGCCAGCAGTGCGGGGGACGGACCATACGAGCAGTACTTC.

This chain links TRBV9 with TRBJ2-3, with TRBD2 matching over 10 bases. Trimming removed 0 bases from V and 1 base from J; junction bases left unmatched: 8. Germline lookup yields CDR1 SGDLS and CDR2 YYNGEE. CDR3 size: 18 residues. The CDR3 nucleotides read TGTGCCAGCAGCGTAGAGCTAGCGGGGGCCGAAGGCACAGATACGCAGTATTTT. It specifies CASSVELAGAEGTDTQYF.

This chain connects TRBV23-1 to TRBJ2-5, with 8 nucleotides matching TRBD1. TRBV23-1 is reported as an ORF; its role is uncertain. The junction had 8 bases not matched to a gene; V was cut back by 7 bases and J by 1 base. The CDR3 spans 15 residues. CDR3 DNA: TGCGCCAGCAACAGGACAGGGAGCCTCCAAGAGACCCAGTACTTC. Translation: CASNRTGSLQETQYF.